This TCR beta chain came from a study of T-cell memory formation after mild COVID-19 (dated by TCRdb to the early 2020s). A note on the overall study: TCR sequence clusters from the two donors were largely donor specific. T-cell clones expanding and contracting after mild COVID-19 in two donors were tracked by longitudinal TCRalpha and TCRbeta repertoire sequencing. Two young, previously healthy adult volunteers made up the cohort, one male and one female. General findings and caveats noted by the study authors: Balanced CD4/CD8 phenotypes were observed for clones contracting from day 15 to 85, whereas a bias towards CD4+ was observed for a second wave of clones expanding from day 15 to 37. Only a couple of mild cases were covered by the study, and larger cohorts that include severe cases with pre-infection samples were considered necessary. Some responding clones were found in pre-infection memory, which suggests that pre-existing cross-reactive memory T cells took part in the SARS-CoV-2 response. Whether the second-wave clones peaking on day 37 were SARS-CoV-2 specific was not confirmed. Contracting CD4+ clones were located mainly in the CM and EM memory subsets, whereas CD8+ clones were found to be enriched in EMRA.

Reads for this sample came from an Illumina NovaSeq 6000. TCRalpha and TCRbeta cDNA libraries were built by 5'RACE with constant-segment primers, adding sample barcodes and unique molecular identifiers. Trizol reagent was used to extract RNA from every sample. Library amplification was performed in two PCR steps, and a second sample barcode and Illumina TruSeq adapters were introduced in the second step. Libraries were sequenced on an Illumina NovaSeq with 2 x 150 bp paired-end reads. In the authors' own workflow: Demultiplexing of reads and collapsing into UMI-guided consensus sequences were performed with migec v1.2.7. Using mixcr v2.1.11, the UMI consensuses were aligned to TRA and TRB V and J templates and assembled into clonotypes. Clonotypes were classified as expanded or contracted when called significant by both edgeR and NoisET, with noise models trained on biological replicates. For edgeR calls, a false discovery rate-adjusted p below 0.01 and a log2 fold-change threshold of 1 were applied. As an exploratory analysis of dynamics, PCA with hierarchical clustering was applied to max-normalized trajectories of the 1000 most abundant clonotypes. Separately sequenced CD4+ and CD8+ repertoires were used to assign a CD4 or CD8 phenotype to each responding clone. TCRdb reprocessed the public reads (quality trimming at Q25 with fastp, clone calling with MiXCR) and kept in-frame beta chains. Records with the same CDR3 protein are collapsed into one entry carrying the most frequent genes and DNA. TCRdb, not the authors, supplied the V and J calls. For this sample the table gives 400,000 to 500,000 distinct CDR3 sequences, of which roughly a quarter were detected only once. The ten largest clones represent around 8.8% of the sample.

V gives up 3 bases and J gives up 3 bases, and the segment between their germline ends measures 21 bases. The germline V gene (reference sequence) supplies CDR1 DFQATT and CDR2 SNEGSKA. The CDR3 starts with the cysteine, ends with the phenylalanine, and has 17 residues. Only the CDR3 portion is preserved as DNA: 51 bases, with reading frame beginning at the first base. Ficoll-Paque density gradient centrifugation was the method used to isolate PBMCs. The table lists this clonotype with a few counts. The antigen it binds to is not known. No base qualities exist here, and no much larger clone lies one base off it.

Recombination linked TRBV20-1 to TRBJ1-5, with the D gene call left open. The specimen was PBMCs or a T cell subset sorted from them (not recorded which). This sequence was found in an adult woman who had mild COVID-19 (a few samples of this study predate the infection). The sample titles of this study are shuffled in the database, so cell type and time point are left out; the donor was told from shared clones. The DNA is as follows: TGCAGTGCTAGCCCCTATGACGCTGTGACATACAATCAGCCCCAGCATTTT. Protein translation: CSASPYDAVTYNQPQHF.